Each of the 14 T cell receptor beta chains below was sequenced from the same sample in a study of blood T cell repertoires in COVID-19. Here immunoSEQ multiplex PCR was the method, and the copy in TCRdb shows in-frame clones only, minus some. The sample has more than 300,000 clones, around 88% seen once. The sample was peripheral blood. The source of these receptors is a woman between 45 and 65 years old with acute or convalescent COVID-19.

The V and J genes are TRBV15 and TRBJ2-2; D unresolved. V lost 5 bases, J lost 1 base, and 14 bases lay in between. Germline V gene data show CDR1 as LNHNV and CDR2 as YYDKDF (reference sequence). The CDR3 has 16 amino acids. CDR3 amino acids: CATSRFRGLNTGELFF. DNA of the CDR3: TGTGCCACCAGCCGGTTCCGTGGGCTGAACACCGGGGAGCTGTTTTTT.

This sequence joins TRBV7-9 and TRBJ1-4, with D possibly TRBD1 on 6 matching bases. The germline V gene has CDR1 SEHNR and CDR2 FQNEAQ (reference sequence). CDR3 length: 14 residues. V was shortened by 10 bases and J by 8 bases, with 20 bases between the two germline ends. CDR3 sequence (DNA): TGTGCCACTGAGGAAGGGGGAAGGTGGGAAAAACTGTTTTTT. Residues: CATEEGGRWEKLFF.

The DNA of the CDR3 is TGTGCCACCAGCCTTTCAGGGGGCGACTATGGCTACACCTTC. It encodes CATSLSGGDYGYTF. This chain links TRBV24-1 with TRBJ1-2; 8 bases are shared with TRBD1. V shed 7 bases and J 3 bases; nucleotides not matched to a gene: 6. The CDR3 loop spans 14 amino acids. Germline V CDR1 and CDR2: KGHDR, SFDVKD.

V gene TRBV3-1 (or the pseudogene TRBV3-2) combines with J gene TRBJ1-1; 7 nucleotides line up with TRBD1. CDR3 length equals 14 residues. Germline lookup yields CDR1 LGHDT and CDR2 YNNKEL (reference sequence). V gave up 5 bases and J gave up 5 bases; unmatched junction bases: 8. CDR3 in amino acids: CASSAYRGETEAFF. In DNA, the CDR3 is TGTGCCAGCAGCGCTTACAGGGGAGAGACTGAAGCTTTCTTT.

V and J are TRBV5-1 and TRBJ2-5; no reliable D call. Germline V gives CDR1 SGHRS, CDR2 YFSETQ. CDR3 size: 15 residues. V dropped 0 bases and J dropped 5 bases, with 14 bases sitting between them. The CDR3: CASSLGITPEETQYF. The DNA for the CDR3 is TGCGCCAGCAGCTTGGGAATCACCCCGGAGGAGACCCAGTACTTC.

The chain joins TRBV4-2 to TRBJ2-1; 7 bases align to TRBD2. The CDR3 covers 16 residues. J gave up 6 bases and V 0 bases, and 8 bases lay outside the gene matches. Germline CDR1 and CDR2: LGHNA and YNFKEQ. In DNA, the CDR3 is TGTGCCAGCAGCCAAGATTGGGCGGGAGAGGGCAATGAGCAGTTCTTC. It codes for CASSQDWAGEGNEQFF.

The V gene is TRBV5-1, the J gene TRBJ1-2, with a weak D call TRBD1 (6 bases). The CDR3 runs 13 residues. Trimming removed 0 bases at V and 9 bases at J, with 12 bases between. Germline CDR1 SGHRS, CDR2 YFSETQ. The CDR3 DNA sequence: TGCGCCAGCAGCTTGGAGTGGCAGGGGAGCTACACCTTC. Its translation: CASSLEWQGSYTF.

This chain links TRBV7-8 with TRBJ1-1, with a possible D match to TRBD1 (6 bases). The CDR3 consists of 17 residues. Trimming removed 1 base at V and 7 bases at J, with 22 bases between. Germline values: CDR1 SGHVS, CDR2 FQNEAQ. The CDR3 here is CASSLEGGAPGYGEAFF. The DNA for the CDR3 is TGTGCCAGCAGCTTAGAAGGGGGAGCCCCGGGCTATGGTGAAGCTTTCTTT.

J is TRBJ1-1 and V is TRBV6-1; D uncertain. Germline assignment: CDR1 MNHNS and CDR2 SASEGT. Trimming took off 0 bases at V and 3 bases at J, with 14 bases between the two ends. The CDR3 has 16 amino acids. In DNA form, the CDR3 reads TGTGCCAGCAGTGAAGCACCCGGGAGGGTTTACACTGAAGCTTTCTTT. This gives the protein CASSEAPGRVYTEAFF.

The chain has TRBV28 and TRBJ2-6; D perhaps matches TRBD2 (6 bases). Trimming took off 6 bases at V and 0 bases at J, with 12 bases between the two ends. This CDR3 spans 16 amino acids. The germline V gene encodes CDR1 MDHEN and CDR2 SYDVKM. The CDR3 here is CASRTGTDSGANVLTF. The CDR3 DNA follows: TGTGCCAGCAGGACCGGGACTGACTCTGGGGCCAACGTCCTGACTTTC.

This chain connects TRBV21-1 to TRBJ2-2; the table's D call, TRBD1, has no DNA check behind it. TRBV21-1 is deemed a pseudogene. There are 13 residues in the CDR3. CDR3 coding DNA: TGTGCCAGCAGCAATCGGGACATCGGGGAGCTGTTTTTT. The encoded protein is CASSNRDIGELFF.

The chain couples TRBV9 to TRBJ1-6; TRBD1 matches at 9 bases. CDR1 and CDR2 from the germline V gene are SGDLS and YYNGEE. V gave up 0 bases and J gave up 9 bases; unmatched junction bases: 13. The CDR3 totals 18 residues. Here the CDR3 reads CASSVEGTGKGKASPLHF. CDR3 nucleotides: TGTGCCAGCAGCGTAGAAGGGACAGGGAAAGGGAAAGCTTCACCCCTCCACTTT.

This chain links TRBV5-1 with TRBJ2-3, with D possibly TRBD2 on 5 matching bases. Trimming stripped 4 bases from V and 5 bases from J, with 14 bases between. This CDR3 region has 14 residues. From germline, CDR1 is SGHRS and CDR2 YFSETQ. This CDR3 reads CASSRTPWGDTQYF. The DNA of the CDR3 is TGCGCCAGCAGCCGGACTCCCTGGGGAGATACGCAGTATTTT.

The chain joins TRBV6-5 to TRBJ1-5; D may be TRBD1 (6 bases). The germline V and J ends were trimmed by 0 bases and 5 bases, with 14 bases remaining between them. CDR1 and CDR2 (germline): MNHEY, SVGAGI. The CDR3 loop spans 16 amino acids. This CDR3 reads CASSYSSQGNHQPQHF. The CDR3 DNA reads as TGTGCCAGCAGTTACTCGAGCCAGGGGAACCATCAGCCCCAGCATTTT.